The subject of this entry is one TCR beta chain. Its antigen is not identified. The assay was immunoSEQ multiplex PCR, and TCRdb's table has in-frame clones only and misses some. The table has approximately 59,000 clones, around 85% seen once; the top ten hold 3.5% to 4%. The sample comes from a study of OX40 agonist ivuxolimab in advanced cancers. Turning to the study itself: Patients undergoing dose escalation presented with hepatocellular carcinoma, melanoma, renal cell or head and neck cancer. Three patients, one with hepatocellular carcinoma and two with cutaneous melanoma, achieved partial responses.

This CDR3 is built from 15 residues. Trimming stripped 4 bases from V and 4 bases from J, with 14 bases between. The germline V gene has CDR1 SEHNR and CDR2 FQNEAQ (reference sequence). Study results and limitations: At 0.1 to 3.0 mg/kg, clonal expansion of CD4+ and CD8+ blood T cells had occurred by week 6.

The sequenced sample was CD4+ or CD8+ T cells sorted from blood, obtained in a trial of the OX40 agonist ivuxolimab. The chain uses TRBV7-9 and TRBJ1-3; perhaps TRBD1 as D (5 bases). The clonotype comes from an adult with an advanced solid tumor such as melanoma, head and neck, liver or kidney cancer. Here the CDR3 reads CASSSRRGGGNTIYF. The CDR3 DNA reads as TGTGCCAGCAGCTCGAGGAGGGGAGGGGGAAACACCATATATTTT.